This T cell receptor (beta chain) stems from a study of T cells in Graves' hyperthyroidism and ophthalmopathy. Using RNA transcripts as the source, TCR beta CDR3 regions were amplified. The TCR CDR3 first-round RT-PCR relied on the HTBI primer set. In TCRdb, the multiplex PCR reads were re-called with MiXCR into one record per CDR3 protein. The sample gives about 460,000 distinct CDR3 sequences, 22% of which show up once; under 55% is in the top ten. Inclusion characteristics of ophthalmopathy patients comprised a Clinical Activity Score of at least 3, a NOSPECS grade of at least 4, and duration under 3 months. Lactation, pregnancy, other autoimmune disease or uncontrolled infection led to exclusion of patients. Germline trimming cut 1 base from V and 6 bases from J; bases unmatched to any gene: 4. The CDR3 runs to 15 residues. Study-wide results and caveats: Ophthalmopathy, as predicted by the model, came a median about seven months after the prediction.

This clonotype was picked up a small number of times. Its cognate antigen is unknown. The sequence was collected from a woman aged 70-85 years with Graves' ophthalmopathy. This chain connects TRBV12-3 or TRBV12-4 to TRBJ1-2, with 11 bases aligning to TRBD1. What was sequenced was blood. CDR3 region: CASSLVMDRGHGYTF. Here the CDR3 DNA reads TGTGCCAGCAGTTTAGTCATGGACAGGGGGCATGGCTACACCTTC.